A single sample is the source of the 13 T cell receptor beta chains below, sequenced in a study of T cell changes during pregnancy in multiple sclerosis. Using immunoSEQ multiplex PCR, the repertoire was profiled, and TCRdb retains in-frame clones only, with some absent. The sample includes 60,000 to 90,000 clones, roughly 92% of them seen just once. The sequencing used peripheral blood, collected in the first trimester of pregnancy. These receptors originate from a female donor in good health, enrolled as a control in a pregnancy study.

This clone was observed once. This chain connects TRBV5-5 to TRBJ2-3; D remains ambiguous. The CDR3 length is 13 residues. In germline, CDR1 is SGHKS, CDR2 YYEKEE (reference sequence). Trimming removed 4 bases from V and 4 bases from J, with 10 bases in between. CDR3 bases: TGTGCCAGCAGCCGCGAGCCGGCAGATACGCAGTATTTT. Residues: CASSREPADTQYF.

This clone was seen a single time. The chain recombines TRBV21-1 with TRBJ1-4; the table names TRBD1, a call not compared with the DNA. TRBV21-1 is shown as a pseudogene. The CDR3 extends over 14 amino acids. The CDR3 DNA follows: TGTGCCAGCAGCAAGGGGCAGGGCGGTGAAAAACTGTTTTTT. This sequence encodes CASSKGQGGEKLFF.

This chain links TRBV27 with TRBJ1-5; 9 bases fit TRBD1. Trimming removed 6 bases from V and 2 bases from J; junction bases left unmatched: 11. Germline CDR1 MNHEY, CDR2 SMNVEV (reference sequence). The CDR3 contains 17 residues. The DNA of the CDR3 is TGTGCCAGCAGGGTTGAACAGGGGGCGAGTGGCAATCAGCCCCAGCATTTT. It translates to CASRVEQGASGNQPQHF.

J is TRBJ2-4 and V is TRBV14; possible D gene TRBD2, 6 bases. V was cut by 3 bases and J by 7 bases, with 7 bases left in between. Germline CDR1 and CDR2: SGHDN and FVKESK. The CDR3 loop spans 12 amino acids. The CDR3 coding sequence is TGTGCCAGCAGCCATACTAGCAACATTCAGTACTTC. It yields the protein CASSHTSNIQYF.

V gene TRBV5-6 combines with J gene TRBJ2-7; D remains unclear. This CDR3 is 16 amino acids long. Germline lookup yields CDR1 SGHDT and CDR2 YYEEEE. Trimming removed 0 bases from V and 5 bases from J, with 18 bases in between. The CDR3 protein is CASSLAGARQLHEQYF. The CDR3 DNA follows: TGTGCCAGCAGCTTGGCCGGAGCACGGCAATTGCACGAGCAGTACTTC.

The CDR3 loop is CASSPLAGGRLVSSYNEQFF. The CDR3 DNA is TGCGCCAGCAGCCCCTTGGCGGGAGGGCGGCTCGTTAGCTCCTACAATGAGCAGTTCTTC. This chain links TRBV5-1 with TRBJ2-1; 9 bases fit TRBD2. The CDR3 spans 20 residues. Trimming at V came to 4 bases and at J to 0 bases, leaving 17 bases not matched to a gene. CDR1 is SGHRS and CDR2 is YFSETQ in the germline V gene. Full variable domain (rest looked up from reference TRBV5-1 and TRBJ2-1): KAGVTQTPRYLIKTRGQQVTLSCSPISGHRSVSWYQQTPGQGLQFLFEYFSETQRNKGNFPGRFSGRQFSNSRSEMNVSTLELGDSALYLCASSPLAGGRLVSSYNEQFFGPGTRLTVL.

The chain is built from TRBV6-4 and TRBJ2-3; 10 positions match TRBD1. In germline, CDR1 is MRHNA, CDR2 SNTAGT. This CDR3 comprises 15 residues. V was clipped by 2 bases and J by 4 bases; unmatched bases: 3. CDR3 residues: CASSDAGTGADTQYF. DNA of the CDR3: TGTGCCAGCAGTGACGCCGGGACAGGGGCAGATACGCAGTATTTT.

This clone came up many times. This sequence joins TRBV5-8 and TRBJ1-3, with a possible D match to TRBD1 (5 bases). This CDR3 contains 15 residues. The germline V gene has CDR1 SGHTS and CDR2 YDEGEE. Trimming shortened V by 0 bases and J by 4 bases, and 11 bases separated the two germline ends. In DNA, the CDR3 is TGTGCCAGCAGCTTGGATGTGGGGCGCGGAAACACCATATATTTT. Translation: CASSLDVGRGNTIYF.

The V call is TRBV30, the J call TRBJ1-2; D call uncertain. The germline V and J ends were trimmed by 0 bases and 6 bases, with 8 bases remaining between them. From germline, CDR1 is GTSNPN and CDR2 SVGIG (reference sequence). The CDR3 length is 12 residues. CDR3 nucleotide sequence: TGTGCCTGGAGTGTCAGGAACGATGGCTACACCTTC. Residues: CAWSVRNDGYTF.

The DNA for the CDR3 is TGTGCCAGCAGTTTGGGCAGGGTCTCCTACGAGCAGTACTTC. This translates into CASSLGRVSYEQYF. This chain links TRBV28 with TRBJ2-7; perhaps TRBD1 as D (5 bases). Germline assignment: CDR1 MDHEN and CDR2 SYDVKM. V shed 3 bases and J shed 0 bases, with 9 bases lying between them. The CDR3 extends over 14 amino acids. Looking up the rest from reference TRBV28 and TRBJ2-7 gives the full variable domain: DVKVTQSSRYLVKRTGEKVFLECVQDMDHENMFWYRQDPGLGLRLIYFSYDVKMKEKGDIPEGYSVSREKKERFSLILESASTNQTSMYLCASSLGRVSYEQYFGPGTRLTVT.

CDR3 sequence reads: CASSPSGTGDEKLFF. The CDR3 DNA is TGCGCCAGCAGCCCTTCGGGGACAGGGGATGAAAAACTGTTTTTT. The genes are TRBV5-1 and TRBJ1-4, with 10 bases fitting TRBD1. The CDR3 totals 15 residues. Germline V gene lookup returns CDR1 SGHRS and CDR2 YFSETQ. Trimming at V came to 4 bases and at J to 6 bases, leaving 6 bases not matched to a gene.

DNA of the CDR3: TGTGCCAGCAGTCTAGTACTAGCGGGAGAGACCCAGTACTTC. It yields the protein CASSLVLAGETQYF. The gene calls are TRBV6-5 and TRBJ2-5; 9 bases are shared with TRBD2. Germline CDR1 and CDR2: MNHEY and SVGAGI. V dropped 5 bases and J dropped 4; count of bases not matched to a gene: 5. CDR3 length: 14 residues.

The count of this clone is one. This rearrangement joins TRBV25-1 to TRBJ2-1; D is uncertain. The CDR3 length is 16 residues. Trimming removed 3 bases at V and 0 bases at J, with 12 bases between. The V gene's germline CDR1 is MGHDK and CDR2 SYGVNS. CDR3 sequence: CASSDPYESSYNEQFF. Here the CDR3 DNA reads TGTGCCAGCAGTGATCCCTATGAGAGCTCCTACAATGAGCAGTTCTTC.